This entry lists 13 T cell receptor beta chains sequenced from one sample in a study of cytomegalovirus exposure and HLA in healthy donors. PCR employed 60 Vbeta and 13 Jbeta primers. Clones were sequenced by immunoSEQ multiplex PCR, and TCRdb holds only the in-frame ones, with some missing. The sample has 200,000 to 250,000 clones, roughly 80% seen once. The sequencing input was PBMCs. The receptor set was obtained from a man under 40 in good health and CMV-seronegative.

J is TRBJ1-1 and V is TRBV9; a weak D match, TRBD1 (5 bases). The CDR3 is 17 amino acids. Trimming stripped 0 bases from V and 0 bases from J, with 15 bases between. Per the germline V gene, CDR1 is SGDLS and CDR2 is YYNGEE. The CDR3 DNA sequence: TGTGCCAGCAGCGTAGGTACCAGGGTCGGTATGAACACTGAAGCTTTCTTT. It encodes CASSVGTRVGMNTEAFF.

The V and J genes are TRBV27 and TRBJ2-7; D possibly corresponds to TRBD2 (5 bases). CDR3 size: 13 residues. From germline, CDR1 is MNHEY and CDR2 SMNVEV (reference sequence). Trimming left V 5 bases short and J 3 bases short, with 11 bases between. CDR3 bases: TGTGCCAGCAGTCCCGGACTGGTCTACGAGCAGTACTTC. Amino acid sequence: CASSPGLVYEQYF.

The gene calls are TRBV2 and TRBJ2-7, with 9 bases lining up with TRBD1. Germline V CDR1 and CDR2: SNHLY, FYNNEI. The V gene end was trimmed by 7 bases and the J gene end by 3 bases; junction bases not matched to a gene: 10. The CDR3 is made up of 15 amino acids. CDR3 sequence (DNA): TGTGCCAGCAATCAACAGGGGGCCGGAGTCTACGAGCAGTACTTC. It codes for CASNQQGAGVYEQYF.

The chain is built from TRBV12-5 and TRBJ2-5; weak D call: TRBD1 (6 bases). V was shortened by 3 bases and J by 5 bases, with 16 bases between the two germline ends. The CDR3 is made up of 15 amino acids. Germline V gene lookup returns CDR1 LGHNT and CDR2 FRNRAP. The CDR3 DNA is TGTGCTAGTGGTTTAGCAGGGGCCAAGGGGGAGACCCAGTACTTC. This sequence encodes CASGLAGAKGETQYF.

This rearrangement joins TRBV7-9 to TRBJ2-7; 10 positions match TRBD1. V was clipped by 3 bases and J by 4 bases; unmatched bases: 6. Germline CDR1 SEHNR, CDR2 FQNEAQ (reference sequence). CDR3 length: 15 residues. The CDR3 protein is CASSLWTGGRYEQYF. The DNA of the CDR3 is TGTGCCAGCAGCTTGTGGACAGGGGGAAGGTACGAGCAGTACTTC.

The CDR3: CASSSADSYSGNTIYF. The CDR3 DNA sequence: TGCGCCAGCAGCTCGGCAGACAGCTACTCTGGAAACACCATATATTTT. This chain links TRBV5-1 with TRBJ1-3; a possible D gene is TRBD1 (5 bases). The length of the CDR3 is 16 residues. The germline V gene encodes CDR1 SGHRS and CDR2 YFSETQ. The germline V and J ends were trimmed by 3 bases and 0 bases, with 13 bases remaining between them.

The genes are TRBV19 and TRBJ1-3, with D hard to call. Germline V gene data show CDR1 as LNHDA and CDR2 as SQIVND (reference sequence). Between the trimmed V and J ends, which lost 9 bases and 2 bases, there was a span of 11 bases. The CDR3 sequence is 13 residues long. The CDR3 DNA sequence: TGTGCCAGCGCTCGGGTCCCTGGAAACACCATATATTTT. Protein product: CASARVPGNTIYF.

This sequence joins TRBV19 and TRBJ2-3; 11 bases are a match to TRBD2. V gave up 8 bases and J gave up 12 bases; unmatched junction bases: 4. The germline V gene has CDR1 LNHDA and CDR2 SQIVND (reference sequence). The length of the CDR3 is 11 residues. The chain's CDR3 is CASRLAGTQYF. The DNA for the CDR3 is TGTGCCAGTCGACTAGCGGGAACCCAGTATTTT. The full variable domain, with the rest looked up from reference TRBV19 and TRBJ2-3, is DGGITQSPKYLFRKEGQNVTLSCEQNLNHDAMYWYRQDPGQGLRLIYYSQIVNDFQKGDIAEGYSVSREKKESFPLTVTSAQKNPTAFYLCASRLAGTQYFGPGTRLTVL.

The chain has TRBV6-5 and TRBJ2-7; 9 nucleotides align to TRBD2. This CDR3 is 15 amino acids long. Germline-derived CDR1 and CDR2 are MNHEY and SVGAGI. V lost 2 bases and J lost 2; bases outside the gene matches: 4. The CDR3 DNA follows: TGTGCCAGCAGTTACGGGGCTAGCGGGGCCTACGAGCAGTACTTC. Amino acids: CASSYGASGAYEQYF.

This clone was picked up a small number of times. For the CDR3, the DNA is TGTGCCAGTAGTGCCCTCGAGTGGGGACACGAGAGCTCCACCGGGGAGCTGTTTTTT. Protein product: CASSALEWGHESSTGELFF. The chain joins TRBV19 to TRBJ2-2; D might be TRBD1 (6 bases). Germline CDR1 LNHDA, CDR2 SQIVND (reference sequence). V lost 5 bases, J lost 4 bases, and 26 bases lay in between. This CDR3 has 19 amino acids.

The V and J genes are TRBV18 and TRBJ1-6; TRBD1 might be the D (5 bases). V was cut by 2 bases and J by 7 bases, with 12 bases left in between. This CDR3 has 15 amino acids. CDR1 and CDR2 (germline): KGHSH, LQKENI. The CDR3 is CASSPSGGRNSPLHF. Here the CDR3 DNA reads TGTGCCAGCTCACCATCCGGGGGGAGGAATTCACCCCTCCACTTT.

This clone was counted between two and nine times. CDR3 DNA sequence: TGTGCAAGTCGCTTAGAGGCCGGGACACTCTCCTACGAGCAGTACTTC. This encodes CASRLEAGTLSYEQYF. The rearrangement links TRBV12-2 to TRBJ2-7; the table gives TRBD1 as D, unverified against the DNA. TRBV12-2 is an annotated pseudogene. The CDR3 extends over 16 amino acids.

The chain is built from TRBV4-3 and TRBJ2-2, with D uncertain. The CDR3 totals 14 residues. The V end was cut by 3 bases, the J end by 1 base, with 6 bases between. CDR1 and CDR2 from the germline V gene are LGHNA and YSLEER. CDR3 sequence (DNA): TGCGCCAGCAGCCATAACAGGAACACCGGGGAGCTGTTTTTT. Its protein is CASSHNRNTGELFF.